Presented here are 23 T cell receptor beta chains from one specimen sequenced in a study of beta chain features in type 1 diabetes. Broader study findings: Patients with Type 1 diabetes showed moderately but significantly shorter TCRB CDR3s in all four CD4+ subsets.

Expressed TCRB transcripts were sequenced because the entire RNA isolate underwent reverse transcription. The protocol was immunoSEQ multiplex PCR, while the TCRdb copy is restricted to in-frame clones and leaves out a portion. The sample records some 52,000 clones, about 40% being singletons. These receptors have no identified antigens. The sample taken for sequencing was Tregs from blood. The receptors stem from a man between 25 and 39 years old with type 1 diabetes.

This clone was counted a few times. CDR3 amino acids: CASSVGASTYNEQFF. For the CDR3, the DNA is TGTGCCAGCAGCGTAGGTGCTAGCACCTACAATGAGCAGTTCTTC. This chain connects TRBV9 to TRBJ2-1; maybe TRBD2 (5 bases). The germline CDR1 and CDR2 sequences are SGDLS and YYNGEE. Between the trimmed V and J ends, which lost 0 bases and 2 bases, there was a span of 9 bases. This CDR3 comprises 15 residues.

The chain joins TRBV6-6 to TRBJ2-1, with D maybe TRBD2 (6 bases). This CDR3 is 11 amino acids long. CDR1 is MNHNY and CDR2 is SVGAGI in the germline V gene (reference sequence). Deletions cut 2 bases from V and 15 bases from J, with 11 bases between. The CDR3 coding sequence is TGTGCCAGCAGTTACGGGGTGGGAGGGTTCTTC. Amino acid sequence: CASSYGVGGFF.

Only a few counts were recorded for this clone. V and J are TRBV30 and TRBJ2-1; 8 bases are a match to TRBD2. The J segment lost 1 base and the V segment lost 7 bases, leaving 12 bases of the junction unmatched. There are 16 residues in the CDR3. Germline loops: CDR1 GTSNPN, CDR2 SVGIG (reference sequence). CDR3 nucleotides: TGTGCCTTCCAACGAATGACTAGCGAGTCCTACAATGAGCAGTTCTTC. Translation: CAFQRMTSESYNEQFF.

This clone was seen a few times. This rearrangement joins TRBV7-2 to TRBJ2-5; 11 bases are a match to TRBD2. CDR3 length equals 15 residues. The germline V gene has CDR1 SGHTA and CDR2 FQGNSA. The V segment lost 4 bases and the J segment 5 bases; nucleotides outside the gene matches: 6. DNA of the CDR3: TGTGCCAGCAGCTCAACTAGCGGGAGTGGGGAGACCCAGTACTTC. This sequence encodes CASSSTSGSGETQYF.

The chain recombines TRBV11-2 with TRBJ2-7, with 8 nucleotides matching TRBD2. Trimming removed 5 bases from V and 3 bases from J; junction bases left unmatched: 9. Germline V gene data show CDR1 as SGHAT and CDR2 as FQNNGV. The CDR3 loop spans 15 amino acids. Written as DNA, the CDR3 is TGTGCCAGCAGCCGAATAGCGGGATCCGACTACGAGCAGTACTTC. This codes for CASSRIAGSDYEQYF. Variable domain in full (rest from reference TRBV11-2 and TRBJ2-7): EAGVAQSPRYKIIEKRQSVAFWCNPISGHATLYWYQQILGQGPKLLIQFQNNGVVDDSQLPKDRFSAERLKGVDSTLKIQPAKLEDSAVYLCASSRIAGSDYEQYFGPGTRLTVT.

V usage is TRBV6-1 and J usage is TRBJ2-5; maybe TRBD2 (5 bases). Near its end, the DNA agrees better with TRBJ2-7, so the J call may be wrong. The CDR3 length is 13 residues. Germline-derived CDR1 and CDR2 are MNHNS and SASEGT. The CDR3 coding sequence is TGTGCCAGCAAAGGGAGTAATGGCGACGAGCAGTACTTC. Translating gives CASKGSNGDEQYF.

The V and J genes are TRBV28 and TRBJ2-1, with D possibly TRBD2 on 6 matching bases. Trimming removed 7 bases from V and 0 bases from J, with 19 bases in between. This CDR3 spans 17 amino acids. Germline lookup yields CDR1 MDHEN and CDR2 SYDVKM. CDR3 nucleotides: TGTGCCAGCACCCTATCCCCTCTAGCGAGCTCCTACAATGAGCAGTTCTTC. Translation gives CASTLSPLASSYNEQFF.

The V and J genes are TRBV28 and TRBJ2-7; TRBD1 matches at 8 bases. The germline gives CDR1 MDHEN, CDR2 SYDVKM. This CDR3 region has 15 residues. J lost 2 bases, V lost 5 bases, and 8 bases had no gene match. The CDR3 nucleotides read TGTGCCAGCAGTACTAACCGGGACAGGCCCTACGAGCAGTACTTC. Translated: CASSTNRDRPYEQYF.

The chain uses TRBV4-3 and TRBJ2-7; D uncertain. Germline V gene lookup returns CDR1 LGHNA and CDR2 YSLEER. The V gene lost 0 bases and the J gene lost 0 bases, with 12 bases spanning the gap. This CDR3 has 16 amino acids. The CDR3 loop is CASSQDRAYRSYEQYF. CDR3 DNA: TGCGCCAGCAGCCAAGATCGAGCGTACCGCTCCTACGAGCAGTACTTC.

This clone came up once. The chain combines TRBV2 with TRBJ1-5; D may be TRBD1 (6 bases). Germline assignment: CDR1 SNHLY and CDR2 FYNNEI. The length of the CDR3 is 16 residues. Trimming took off 6 bases at V and 8 bases at J, with 23 bases between the two ends. CDR3 protein: CASSDPGTRGREPQHF. CDR3 DNA: TGTGCCAGCAGCGACCCGGGGACAAGAGGGAGGGAGCCCCAGCATTTT.

This sequence joins TRBV5-1 and TRBJ1-1, with a weak D call TRBD1 (6 bases). The CDR3 length is 14 residues. V was cut by 5 bases and J by 2 bases, with 13 bases left in between. Germline V lookup: CDR1 SGHRS, CDR2 YFSETQ. The CDR3 DNA follows: TGCGCCAGCAGTCTCGGACAGCCTAACACTGAAGCTTTCTTT. The encoded protein is CASSLGQPNTEAFF.

This clone was counted only a few times. The V and J genes are TRBV7-2 and TRBJ1-6, with a possible D match to TRBD1 (6 bases). This CDR3 is built from 13 residues. Trimming stripped 11 bases from V and 7 bases from J, with 15 bases between. Germline CDR1 and CDR2: SGHTA and FQGNSA. As DNA, the CDR3 is TGTGCCTCCCAGGGGCCAGCCAATTCACCCCTCCACTTT. It translates to CASQGPANSPLHF. The whole variable domain, remainder taken from reference TRBV7-2 and TRBJ1-6, is GAGVSQSPSNKVTEKGKDVELRCDPISGHTALYWYRQSLGQGLEFLIYFQGNSAPDKSGLPSDRFSAERTGGSVSTLTIQRTQQEDSAVYLCASQGPANSPLHFGNGTRLTVT.

V and J are TRBV4-2 and TRBJ2-7; D not resolved. From germline, CDR1 is LGHNA and CDR2 YNFKEQ. The CDR3 totals 14 residues. V lost 0 bases and J 0 bases, leaving 6 bases between the germline ends. Here the CDR3 DNA reads TGTGCCAGCAGCCAAGATGCAGTCTCCTACGAGCAGTACTTC. Protein product: CASSQDAVSYEQYF.

A note on this clone: At the DNA level, this CDR3 is encoded by other sequences in the same sample as well. This chain links TRBV15 with TRBJ2-5; D gene unclear. The length of the CDR3 is 12 residues. The ends were cut back, 0 bases at V and 7 bases at J, with 6 bases in the middle. Germline assignment: CDR1 LNHNV and CDR2 YYDKDF (reference sequence). The CDR3 sequence: CATSRDSGTQYF. The CDR3 coding sequence is TGTGCCACCAGCAGAGATAGTGGGACCCAGTACTTC.

The sample holds a few counts of this clone. The rearrangement links TRBV27 to TRBJ2-1; 7 positions match TRBD2. The CDR3 covers 15 residues. Trimming took 5 bases from V and 0 from J; bases not matched to a gene: 4. Germline values: CDR1 MNHEY, CDR2 SMNVEV (reference sequence). CDR3 region: CASSPTGGSYNEQFF. CDR3 nucleotide sequence: TGTGCCAGCAGTCCGACGGGGGGCTCCTACAATGAGCAGTTCTTC.

In this sample, this clone turned up a few times. V gene TRBV19 combines with J gene TRBJ1-4; tentatively, D is TRBD1 (6 bases). The length of the CDR3 is 13 residues. Per the germline V gene, CDR1 is LNHDA and CDR2 is SQIVND (reference sequence). Trimming pared 4 bases from V and 8 bases from J, leaving 11 bases between. CDR3 loop: CASSRAGAEKLFF. CDR3 nucleotide sequence: TGTGCCAGTAGTAGGGCGGGGGCCGAAAAACTGTTTTTT.

The CDR3 protein is CAIKGTGNEKLFF. In DNA, the CDR3 is TGTGCCATCAAAGGGACAGGGAATGAAAAACTGTTTTTT. J is TRBJ1-4 and V is TRBV10-3, with 9 bases lining up with TRBD1. CDR3 length equals 13 residues. The germline V gene has CDR1 ENHRY and CDR2 SYGVKD. With 7 bases clipped from V and 5 bases from J, the junction kept 2 bases outside the gene matches.

The chain links TRBV2 to TRBJ2-5; D not resolved. Germline-derived CDR1 and CDR2 are SNHLY and FYNNEI. V was trimmed by 9 bases and J by 4 bases, leaving 9 bases between them. The CDR3 has 11 residues. CDR3 region: CASQAGETQYF. The CDR3 DNA is TGTGCCAGTCAAGCCGGAGAGACCCAGTACTTC.

The chain carries TRBV28 and TRBJ1-2, with 8 bases fitting TRBD1. V gave up 1 base and J gave up 4 bases; unmatched junction bases: 5. The germline gives CDR1 MDHEN, CDR2 SYDVKM. The CDR3 is 15 amino acids. The CDR3 reads CASSLYPGQGYGYTF. CDR3 nucleotides: TGTGCCAGCAGTTTATACCCAGGACAGGGCTATGGCTACACCTTC.

In nucleotides, the CDR3 is TGTGCCAGTAGTATCGGGACAGGGAATTTCTATGGCTACACCTTC. It translates to CASSIGTGNFYGYTF. This chain links TRBV19 with TRBJ1-2; 9 nucleotides line up with TRBD1. CDR3 length: 15 residues. J gave up 4 bases and V 3 bases, and 6 bases lay outside the gene matches. In germline, CDR1 is LNHDA, CDR2 SQIVND (reference sequence).

This clone was seen more than once but under ten times. Relative to the germline gene, one junction end is altered; a read error may explain this. J is TRBJ2-1 and V is TRBV7-3; D might be TRBD2 (6 bases). Germline values: CDR1 SGHTA, CDR2 FQGTGA. CDR3 length equals 15 residues. The CDR3, as DNA: TGTGCCAGCAGCCTAACCCGGGACTTCGACAATGAGCAGTTCTTC. It codes for CASSLTRDFDNEQFF. The full variable domain, with the rest looked up from reference TRBV7-3 and TRBJ2-1, is GAGVSQTPSNKVTEKGKYVELRCDPISGHTALYWYRQSLGQGPEFLIYFQGTGAADDSGLPNDRFFAVRPEGSVSTLKIQRTERGDSAVYLCASSLTRDFDNEQFFGPGTRLTVL.

This clone was counted only a few times. The rearrangement links TRBV6-5 to TRBJ2-5, with 9 bases that match TRBD1. With 5 bases clipped from V and 2 bases from J, the junction kept 3 bases outside the gene matches. Germline loops: CDR1 MNHEY, CDR2 SVGAGI. This CDR3 is 14 amino acids long. CDR3 bases: TGTGCCAGCAGTATAGGACAGGGGCAAGAGACCCAGTACTTC. Translated: CASSIGQGQETQYF.

The chain links TRBV27 to TRBJ2-2; 8 nucleotides align to TRBD1. The V and J ends lost 6 bases and 0 bases, in that order; junction bases with no gene match: 3. Germline V gives CDR1 MNHEY, CDR2 SMNVEV (reference sequence). CDR3 length equals 15 residues. The CDR3 is CASRLQGANTGELFF. The DNA for the CDR3 is TGTGCCAGCAGACTACAGGGGGCGAACACCGGGGAGCTGTTTTTT.